These 22 T cell receptor beta chains were sequenced from one sample in a study of lymphopenia after photon versus proton radiotherapy. TCRdb keeps only in-frame clones here, not all; method: immunoSEQ multiplex PCR. The profile covers more than 15,000 clones, with 80% to 90% appearing a single time and over 2.5% taken by the ten largest. Material: peripheral blood, obtained from a patient treated with photon-based radiotherapy. The receptors shown here come from a woman between 45 and 60 years old with pancreatic cancer.

This clone has only one observation. V usage is TRBV29-1 and J usage is TRBJ2-7; 10 bases align to TRBD1. The V segment lost 3 bases and the J segment 4 bases; nucleotides outside the gene matches: 15. Looked up from germline, CDR1 is SQVTM and CDR2 is ANQGSEA. The CDR3 is made up of 17 amino acids. The CDR3, as DNA: TGCAGCGTTGATGGGACTCATGGGACAGGGGATCCTTACGAGCAGTACTTC. Its protein product is CSVDGTHGTGDPYEQYF.

The chain employs TRBV29-1 and TRBJ2-1, with no clear D. The CDR3 has 14 residues. Per germline, CDR1 SQVTM and CDR2 ANQGSEA. Deletions cut 3 bases from V and 2 bases from J, with 11 bases between. The CDR3 loop is CSVDGRSPYNEQFF. The CDR3 region has the DNA TGCAGCGTTGATGGGCGAAGCCCCTACAATGAGCAGTTCTTC.

This clone has only a few counts. The chain links TRBV19 to TRBJ1-4; 9 nucleotides line up with TRBD1. Germline loops: CDR1 LNHDA, CDR2 SQIVND (reference sequence). V lost 6 bases and J lost 0; bases outside the gene matches: 5. The CDR3 spans 16 residues. CDR3 DNA sequence: TGTGCCAGTAGCGCAGGACAGGGGACAACTAATGAAAAACTGTTTTTT. This sequence encodes CASSAGQGTTNEKLFF.

The chain combines TRBV6-1 with TRBJ2-7; D gene unclear. Germline V gene lookup returns CDR1 MNHNS and CDR2 SASEGT. The CDR3 is made up of 14 amino acids. The V gene lost 3 bases and the J gene lost 2 bases, with 11 bases spanning the gap. CDR3 coding DNA: TGTGCCAGCAGTGATCAAGGAGTGACCTACGAGCAGTACTTC. This translates into CASSDQGVTYEQYF.

This chain joins TRBV4-3 and TRBJ2-2; D may be TRBD2 (6 bases). Germline V CDR1 and CDR2: LGHNA, YSLEER. This CDR3 contains 15 residues. V lost 1 base, J lost 6 bases, and 12 bases lay in between. DNA of the CDR3: TGCGCCAGCAGCCAAGCGGACTACCCCGCCGGGGAGCTGTTTTTT. It specifies CASSQADYPAGELFF.

The chain links TRBV7-8 to TRBJ1-5; D is unresolved. This CDR3 spans 14 amino acids. The germline V gene has CDR1 SGHVS and CDR2 FQNEAQ. V lost 1 base, J lost 4 bases, and 8 bases lay in between. CDR3 nucleotide sequence: TGTGCCAGCAGCTTAGAACAGAAAAATCAGCCCCAGCATTTT. It codes for CASSLEQKNQPQHF.

V usage is TRBV9 and J usage is TRBJ2-7, with D maybe TRBD1 (5 bases). V shed 5 bases and J shed 6 bases, with 27 bases lying between them. Germline V CDR1 and CDR2: SGDLS, YYNGEE. The CDR3 is made up of 17 amino acids. The CDR3 protein is CASSDQGETSAYAEQYF. The CDR3 DNA reads as TGTGCCAGCAGTGACCAGGGTGAAACTTCCGCCTATGCCGAGCAGTACTTC.

This chain joins TRBV21-1 and TRBJ2-2; the D call in the table, TRBD1, was not verified against the DNA. TRBV21-1 is shown as a pseudogene. This CDR3 has 18 residues. CDR3 sequence: CASSKGHRPRTNTGELFF. DNA for the CDR3: TGTGCCAGCAGCAAAGGGCACAGGCCGCGAACGAACACCGGGGAGCTGTTTTTT.

The chain employs TRBV7-9 and TRBJ2-7; 7 bases fit TRBD2. The CDR3 is made up of 16 amino acids. Losses at the gene ends were 2 bases for V and 2 bases for J; bases not matched to a gene: 9. The germline V gene encodes CDR1 SEHNR and CDR2 FQNEAQ (reference sequence). In DNA, the CDR3 is TGTGCCAGCAGCTTATGGAGGCTAGCGGCACCCTACGAGCAGTACTTC. This translates into CASSLWRLAAPYEQYF.

The chain links TRBV28 to TRBJ2-3; perhaps D is TRBD1 or TRBD2 (5 bases each). The CDR3 covers 14 residues. Trimming took off 2 bases at V and 7 bases at J, with 13 bases between the two ends. The germline CDR1 and CDR2 sequences are MDHEN and SYDVKM. This CDR3 is CASSLQGTGNTQYF. The CDR3 DNA reads TGTGCCAGCAGTTTACAGGGAACCGGGAATACGCAGTATTTT.

The rearrangement uses TRBV30 and TRBJ2-1; 10 bases are shared with TRBD2. CDR3 length equals 14 residues. Per germline, CDR1 GTSNPN and CDR2 SVGIG (reference sequence). The trim removed 1 base at V and 8 bases at J, leaving 5 bases unmatched. CDR3 loop: CAWSAGTSVYEQFF. The CDR3 nucleotides are TGTGCCTGGAGTGCCGGGACTAGCGTCTATGAGCAGTTCTTC.

A note on this clone: At one of its ends the junction is not consistent with the germline gene, which may arise from a read error. V and J are TRBV5-5 and TRBJ1-5; no clear D. The CDR3 covers 16 residues. The germline V gene has CDR1 SGHKS and CDR2 YYEKEE (reference sequence). The CDR3 DNA is TGCGCCAGCAGCCAAGATAGGGAACAGTCCAATCAGCCCCAGCATTTT. This gives the protein CASSQDREQSNQPQHF.

V usage is TRBV5-1 and J usage is TRBJ2-1; 13 nucleotides align to TRBD2. The J segment lost 0 bases and the V segment lost 2 bases, leaving 2 bases of the junction unmatched. The CDR3 is 17 residues long. CDR1 and CDR2 from the germline V gene are SGHRS and YFSETQ. The CDR3 DNA follows: TGCGCCAGCAGCTTAACTAGCGGGAGGGCCTCCTACAATGAGCAGTTCTTC. Protein product: CASSLTSGRASYNEQFF.

The rearrangement uses TRBV28 and TRBJ1-2; D remains unclear. The CDR3 length is 11 residues. The ends were cut back, 5 bases at V and 5 bases at J, with 6 bases in the middle. Germline lookup yields CDR1 MDHEN and CDR2 SYDVKM. This chain's CDR3 is CASSHRYGYTF. In nucleotides, the CDR3 is TGTGCCAGCAGTCACCGATATGGCTACACCTTC.

This clone was picked up one time. The CDR3 protein is CASSWTGNYGYTF. In DNA form, the CDR3 reads TGTGCCAGCAGCTGGACAGGGAACTATGGCTACACCTTC. The genes are TRBV5-4 and TRBJ1-2; 8 bases map to TRBD1. The CDR3 is 13 residues long. From germline, CDR1 is SGHNT and CDR2 YYREEE (reference sequence). Germline trimming cut 3 bases from V and 2 bases from J; bases unmatched to any gene: 0.

The J gene is TRBJ2-7, the V gene TRBV6-5; TRBD2 might be the D (6 bases). This CDR3 is 15 amino acids long. Trimming took off 4 bases at V and 1 base at J, with 14 bases between the two ends. The germline V gene has CDR1 MNHEY and CDR2 SVGAGI. The CDR3 bases are TGTGCCAGCAGTTCCCCGGGACTTGTGTCCTACGAGCAGTACTTC. This translates into CASSSPGLVSYEQYF.

The chain links TRBV6-5 to TRBJ2-5; maybe TRBD1 (5 bases). CDR1 MNHEY and CDR2 SVGAGI come from the germline V gene. The CDR3 covers 14 residues. V was cut by 2 bases and J by 3 bases, with 10 bases left in between. The CDR3 DNA reads TGTGCCAGCAGTTACAAGGGGTTCGAAGAGACCCAGTACTTC. It yields the protein CASSYKGFEETQYF.

This clone was recorded a few times. This chain connects TRBV5-4 to TRBJ2-7; tentatively, D is TRBD2 (5 bases). Deletions cut 4 bases from V and 4 bases from J, with 15 bases between. The CDR3 consists of 14 residues. Per germline, CDR1 SGHNT and CDR2 YYREEE (reference sequence). CDR3 loop: CASSPTTIPYEQYF. The CDR3 DNA follows: TGTGCCAGCAGCCCGACTACAATCCCGTACGAGCAGTACTTC.

The chain recombines TRBV25-1 with TRBJ1-3; possibly TRBD1 for D (5 bases). Germline-derived CDR1 and CDR2 are MGHDK and SYGVNS. This CDR3 has 13 residues. Trimming took 6 bases from V and 6 from J, leaving 12 bases between them. CDR3 coding DNA: TGTGCCAGCAGAGGGACGCTCAAAAACACCATATATTTT. This encodes CASRGTLKNTIYF. The whole variable domain, remainder taken from reference TRBV25-1 and TRBJ1-3, is EADIYQTPRYLVIGTGKKITLECSQTMGHDKMYWYQQDPGMELHLIHYSYGVNSTEKGDLSSESTVSRIRTEHFPLTLESARPSHTSQYLCASRGTLKNTIYFGEGSWLTVV.

The rearrangement joins TRBV7-2 to TRBJ1-1; a weak D match, TRBD1 (5 bases). Per germline, CDR1 SGHTA and CDR2 FQGNSA. Trimming removed 6 bases from V and 0 bases from J, with 11 bases in between. The CDR3 consists of 14 residues. The DNA of the CDR3 is TGTGCCAGCAGAGTGGGGACCGTGAACACTGAAGCTTTCTTT. Protein sequence: CASRVGTVNTEAFF. Looking up the rest from reference TRBV7-2 and TRBJ1-1 gives the full variable domain: GAGVSQSPSNKVTEKGKDVELRCDPISGHTALYWYRQSLGQGLEFLIYFQGNSAPDKSGLPSDRFSAERTGGSVSTLTIQRTQQEDSAVYLCASRVGTVNTEAFFGQGTRLTVV.

This chain joins TRBV10-2 and TRBJ2-1; maybe TRBD1 (6 bases). Germline V gives CDR1 WSHSY, CDR2 SAAADI. V dropped 7 bases and J dropped 8 bases, with 18 bases sitting between them. The CDR3 loop spans 14 amino acids. Here the CDR3 DNA reads TGCGCCAGCATTGCAGGGGAAAGAGTAGATGAGCAGTTCTTC. Translating it yields CASIAGERVDEQFF.

The chain employs TRBV28 and TRBJ2-5, with D unclear. The J call is in doubt because the DNA end fits TRBJ2-7 better. The CDR3 sequence is 13 residues long. Germline loops: CDR1 MDHEN, CDR2 SYDVKM. The chain's CDR3 is CASESSPVYEQYF. In DNA, the CDR3 is TGTGCCAGTGAATCCTCCCCCGTCTACGAGCAGTACTTC.